This paragraph reports one TCR beta chain. The sample is drawn from a study of blood T cell repertoires in COVID-19. At the level of the study: PBMCs, B-cell-depleted T cells, or T cells provided the cDNA or gDNA that made up the material.

Libraries were prepared by immunoSEQ multiplex PCR; TCRdb keeps only in-frame clonotypes and omits some of them. The sample consists of about 170,000 clones, around 82% of them appearing once. V lost 6 bases and J lost 3; bases outside the gene matches: 1. The CDR3 spans 12 residues. CDR1 is SNHLY and CDR2 is FYNNEI in the germline V gene. Source material: peripheral blood. V usage is TRBV2 and J usage is TRBJ1-2; 7 bases are shared with TRBD1. The receptor's source is a man aged 55 to 70 who had recovered from COVID-19. CDR3 DNA: TGTGCCAGCAGCGGGACAGACTATGGCTACACCTTC. This gives the protein CASSGTDYGYTF.